The next 15 T cell receptor beta chains were all read from a single sample in a study of human T cells and chemical hapten exposure. Via MiXCR, TCRdb re-called the RACE reads, giving one row per CDR3 protein. The sample yields over 300,000 distinct CDR3 sequences, roughly 5.3% seen once. Time point meaning: pre-sensitization, week 0. Treatment in this sample: therapeutic diphenylcyclopropenone sensitization with weekly scalp DPC. Source: whole blood, taken in connection with sensitization to the hapten diphenylcyclopropenone (DPC). The receptors come from a woman between 50 and 59 years old with alopecia areata. Some clones in this sample may be carry-over from other donors' samples.

This clonotype was seen a handful of times. The J gene is TRBJ1-5, the V gene TRBV6-5; D possibly corresponds to TRBD1 (6 bases). CDR3 length: 14 amino acids. Germline loops: CDR1 MNHEY, CDR2 SVGAGI. The ends were cut back, 10 bases at V and 6 bases at J, with 19 bases in the middle. CDR3 protein: CATQRAGDSQPQHF. The CDR3 DNA is TGTGCCACTCAACGGGCAGGGGATAGTCAGCCCCAGCATTTT.

The J gene is TRBJ2-3, the V gene TRBV28; 10 bases fit TRBD1. Germline trimming cut 6 bases from V and 7 bases from J; bases unmatched to any gene: 7. In germline, CDR1 is MDHEN, CDR2 SYDVKM. This CDR3 is built from 14 residues. The CDR3 region has the DNA TGTGCCAGCAGCCGGGACAGGGGAAAGCATACGCAGTATTTT. Translating gives CASSRDRGKHTQYF.

There are a few counts of this clonotype. The chain has TRBV24-1 and TRBJ1-1; no clear D gene. The CDR3 sequence is 13 residues long. Looked up from germline, CDR1 is KGHDR and CDR2 is SFDVKD. The germline V and J ends were trimmed by 3 bases and 7 bases, with 11 bases remaining between them. The CDR3 region is CATSDGLRDEAFF. DNA for the CDR3: TGTGCCACCAGTGATGGGCTGCGGGATGAAGCTTTCTTT.

The V and J genes are TRBV5-1 and TRBJ1-1; no firm D call. Trimming took off 1 base at V and 1 base at J, with 11 bases between the two ends. The CDR3 loop spans 15 amino acids. Germline V CDR1 and CDR2: SGHRS, YFSETQ. In DNA, the CDR3 is TGCGCCAGCAGCTTGAGTGGAGGGCCGAACACTGAAGCTTTCTTT. Translating gives CASSLSGGPNTEAFF. Full variable domain (missing parts from reference TRBV5-1 and TRBJ1-1): KAGVTQTPRYLIKTRGQQVTLSCSPISGHRSVSWYQQTPGQGLQFLFEYFSETQRNKGNFPGRFSGRQFSNSRSEMNVSTLELGDSALYLCASSLSGGPNTEAFFGQGTRLTVV.

This clonotype was seen at least ten times. The chain has TRBV13 and TRBJ2-3, with D possibly being TRBD2 (6 bases). CDR3 size: 14 residues. Germline V gene sequence: CDR1 PRHDT, CDR2 FYEKMQ (reference sequence). V was cut by 5 bases and J by 0 bases, with 9 bases left in between. The CDR3 nucleotides read TGTGCCAGCAGCCGAGGGACTAGCACAGATACGCAGTATTTT. This encodes CASSRGTSTDTQYF.

This clonotype was counted a few times. V and J are TRBV7-8 and TRBJ2-2, with D possibly TRBD2 on 6 matching bases. The CDR3 runs to 17 residues. CDR1 and CDR2 (germline): SGHVS, FQNEAQ. V shed 8 bases and J shed 2 bases, with 21 bases lying between them. Here the CDR3 DNA reads TGTGCCAGCCGCAGCACCCCGGGACTGACTAACACCGGGGAGCTGTTTTTT. Translating gives CASRSTPGLTNTGELFF.

This clonotype occurred a few times. The J gene is TRBJ1-1, the V gene TRBV6-2 or TRBV6-3, with no clear D. V lost 6 bases and J 8 bases, leaving 16 bases between the germline ends. The germline gives CDR1 MNHEY, CDR2 SVGEGT. The CDR3 spans 13 residues. The CDR3 bases are TGTGCCAGCAGCCTCCGGGATCCGGGGGAAGCTTTCTTT. Protein product: CASSLRDPGEAFF.

This clonotype has ten or more counts. This sequence joins TRBV20-1 and TRBJ2-1; 13 bases are shared with TRBD2. Unmatched junction bases numbered 4, after V lost 5 bases and J lost 6 bases. Germline loops: CDR1 DFQATT, CDR2 SNEGSKA (reference sequence). This CDR3 region has 14 residues. The CDR3 DNA sequence: TGCAGTGCTCGGGGACTAGCGGGAATCAATGAGCAGTTCTTC. It translates to CSARGLAGINEQFF.

V gene TRBV5-1 combines with J gene TRBJ2-1; D may match TRBD1 or TRBD2 (7 bases each). Germline CDR1 reads SGHRS; CDR2 reads YFSETQ. The CDR3 has 16 residues. V was pared by 4 bases and J by 1 base, with 15 bases between. CDR3 residues: CASSRGGGRSYNEQFF. The CDR3 DNA reads TGCGCCAGCAGCAGGGGAGGGGGCAGATCCTACAATGAGCAGTTCTTC. Full variable domain (remainder filled in from reference TRBV5-1 and TRBJ2-1): KAGVTQTPRYLIKTRGQQVTLSCSPISGHRSVSWYQQTPGQGLQFLFEYFSETQRNKGNFPGRFSGRQFSNSRSEMNVSTLELGDSALYLCASSRGGGRSYNEQFFGPGTRLTVL.

This sequence joins TRBV6-2 or TRBV6-3 and TRBJ1-6; D is uncertain. Germline CDR1 reads MNHEY; CDR2 reads SVGEGT. Trimming took 2 bases from V and 5 from J, leaving 7 bases between them. The CDR3 is 14 amino acids. The CDR3 sequence: CASSYVTNNSPLHF. The DNA for the CDR3 is TGTGCCAGCAGTTACGTGACGAATAATTCACCCCTCCACTTT.

This clonotype was detected only a few times. This chain uses TRBV6-2 or TRBV6-3 with TRBJ2-1; D remains unclear. The CDR3 contains 12 residues. Germline V gene sequence: CDR1 MNHEY, CDR2 SVGEGT. V lost 2 bases and J 9 bases, leaving 8 bases between the germline ends. The CDR3 is CASSYENSEQFF. In nucleotides, the CDR3 is TGTGCCAGCAGTTACGAAAATAGTGAGCAGTTCTTC.

V usage is TRBV6-2 or TRBV6-3 and J usage is TRBJ1-1, with TRBD1 as a possible D gene (6 bases). The CDR3 length is 13 residues. V was shortened by 4 bases and J by 5 bases, with 11 bases between the two germline ends. Germline-derived CDR1 and CDR2 are MNHEY and SVGEGT. The CDR3 coding sequence is TGTGCCAGCAGTTTCTTCACAGGGACTGAAGCTTTCTTT. This encodes CASSFFTGTEAFF.

This clonotype was seen ten or more times. The chain employs TRBV10-3 and TRBJ1-1; 7 bases align to TRBD1. From germline, CDR1 is ENHRY and CDR2 SYGVKD. V trimming: 4 bases; J trimming: 3 bases; junction bases outside the gene matches: 2. The CDR3 is made up of 13 amino acids. The CDR3 DNA reads as TGTGCCATCAGTGGAACAGGGGACACTGAAGCTTTCTTT. Protein sequence: CAISGTGDTEAFF.

This clonotype appeared many times. The chain is built from TRBV28 and TRBJ2-3; no clear D gene. V lost 5 bases and J lost 0, with 18 bases in between. The germline CDR1 and CDR2 sequences are MDHEN and SYDVKM. This CDR3 is built from 17 residues. Written as DNA, the CDR3 is TGTGCCAGCAGTACTCCTAGGGTGCCCGTCAGCACAGATACGCAGTATTTT. Amino acids: CASSTPRVPVSTDTQYF.

The chain couples TRBV9 to TRBJ1-3, with a weak D call TRBD1 (5 bases). The CDR3 has 15 residues. Per the germline V gene, CDR1 is SGDLS and CDR2 is YYNGEE. Between the trimmed V and J ends, which lost 3 bases and 0 bases, there was a span of 10 bases. CDR3 loop: CASSGGTISGNTIYF. CDR3 sequence (DNA): TGTGCCAGCAGCGGAGGGACGATCTCTGGAAACACCATATATTTT.